This TCR beta chain was profiled in a study of T cells after yellow fever vaccination. Study-level findings and limits: Highly abundant clonotypes carried over from the bulk population could end up in FACS-sorted repertoires as contaminants.

Template switching by 5'RACE produced TCR cDNA, adding a universal primer site and UMIs. TCRdb reprocessed the 5' RACE reads via MiXCR and lists one record per CDR3 protein. The sample has 110,000 to 150,000 distinct CDR3 sequences; under 7% are singletons. Trimming cost V 5 bases and J 2 bases; bases outside gene matches: 1. Per the germline V gene, CDR1 is SGHDT and CDR2 is YYEEEE. The CDR3 runs 14 residues. This clonotype was observed at least ten times. Its specificity is unknown. The chain recombines TRBV5-6 with TRBJ2-3, with TRBD2 matching 11 bases. The sequence was collected from a man aged 25-45 years who received the YFV17D yellow fever vaccine. The source was CD4+ T cells sorted from PBMCs, collected 10 days after the yellow fever booster vaccination. CDR3 sequence: CASRLAGDTDTQYF. The CDR3, as DNA: TGTGCCAGCAGACTAGCGGGGGACACAGATACGCAGTATTTT.